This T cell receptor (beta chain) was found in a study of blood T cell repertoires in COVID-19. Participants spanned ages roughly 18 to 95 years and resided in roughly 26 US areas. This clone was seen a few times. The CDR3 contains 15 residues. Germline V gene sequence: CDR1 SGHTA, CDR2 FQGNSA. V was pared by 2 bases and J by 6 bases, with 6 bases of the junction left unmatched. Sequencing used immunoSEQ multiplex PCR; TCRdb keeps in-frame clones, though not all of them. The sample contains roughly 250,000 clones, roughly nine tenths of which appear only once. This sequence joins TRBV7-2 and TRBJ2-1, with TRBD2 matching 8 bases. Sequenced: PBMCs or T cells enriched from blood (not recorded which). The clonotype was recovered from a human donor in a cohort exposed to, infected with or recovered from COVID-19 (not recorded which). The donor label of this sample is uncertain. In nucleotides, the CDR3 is TGTGCCAGCAGCTTATTTAGCGGGGCTCCCAATGAGCAGTTCTTC. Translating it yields CASSLFSGAPNEQFF.